These T cell receptor beta chains were read from a single sample in a study of T cell changes during pregnancy in multiple sclerosis. Libraries were prepared by immunoSEQ multiplex PCR; TCRdb keeps only in-frame clonotypes and omits some of them. The sample includes tens of thousands of clones, under 95% seen only once; the top ten take 3% to 3.5%. Sequencing was performed on CD8+ T cells from peripheral blood mononuclear cells, taken before pregnancy. The receptors stem from a female donor with multiple sclerosis, enrolled in a pregnancy study. Both conserved end residues are part of each CDR3. A D gene is named only where the DNA matches it firmly. Size tells how often a clone was seen (once, few, many) or the class of an expanded clone, and some rows leave it out.

J gene: TRBJ2-1
clone size: NA
V gene: TRBV23-1
D gene: NA
CDR3 protein: CASSQSRDNEQFF
CDR3 DNA: TGCGCCAGCAGTCAATCCCGAGACAATGAGCAGTTCTTC

J gene: TRBJ1-2
clone size: once
V gene: TRBV18
D gene: TRBD1
CDR3 protein: CASSPPTGTLYGYTF
CDR3 DNA: TGTGCCAGCTCACCACCGACAGGGACTCTCTATGGCTACACCTTC

J gene: TRBJ1-3
clone size: NA
V gene: TRBV19
D gene: NA
CDR3 protein: CASSIDIGPRNTIYF
CDR3 DNA: TGTGCCAGTAGTATTGACATTGGGCCAAGAAACACCATATATTTT

J gene: TRBJ2-3
clone size: NA
V gene: TRBV2
D gene: NA
CDR3 protein: CASCQIPTDTQYF
CDR3 DNA: TGTGCCAGCTGTCAGATCCCAACAGATACGCAGTATTTT

J gene: TRBJ2-1
clone size: NA
V gene: TRBV18
D gene: NA
CDR3 protein: CASWKGAPSDNEQFF
CDR3 DNA: TGTGCCAGCTGGAAAGGGGCCCCTTCTGACAATGAGCAGTTCTTC

J gene: TRBJ2-3
clone size: NA
V gene: TRBV7-3
D gene: TRBD1
CDR3 protein: CASSSTGGLTDTQYF
CDR3 DNA: TGTGCCAGCAGCTCCACAGGGGGCCTCACAGATACGCAGTATTTT

J gene: TRBJ2-5
clone size: NA
V gene: TRBV4-1
D gene: TRBD1
CDR3 protein: CASSQDPGGLETQYF
CDR3 DNA: TGCGCCAGCAGCCAAGATCCAGGGGGTTTAGAGACCCAGTACTTC

J gene: TRBJ1-1
clone size: once
V gene: TRBV4-3
D gene: NA
CDR3 protein: CASSHDRQNPFTEAFF
CDR3 DNA: TGCGCCAGCAGCCATGACCGACAGAACCCGTTCACTGAAGCTTTCTTT

J gene: TRBJ2-7
clone size: NA
V gene: TRBV15
D gene: NA
CDR3 protein: CATSRDRGYEQYF
CDR3 DNA: TGTGCCACCAGCAGAGATCGGGGCTACGAGCAGTACTTC

J gene: TRBJ2-7
clone size: NA
V gene: TRBV4-2
D gene: TRBD1
CDR3 protein: CASSQTGGRDEQYF
CDR3 DNA: TGTGCCAGCAGCCAAACAGGGGGGCGGGACGAGCAGTACTTC

J gene: TRBJ1-4
clone size: NA
V gene: TRBV10-3
D gene: NA
CDR3 protein: CAISRHREKLFF
CDR3 DNA: TGTGCCATCAGCCGTCACAGGGAAAAACTGTTTTTT

J gene: TRBJ1-2
clone size: NA
V gene: TRBV2
D gene: TRBD1
CDR3 protein: CASSETGTGGRSYTF
CDR3 DNA: TGTGCCAGCAGTGAAACCGGGACAGGGGGCCGGAGCTACACCTTC

J gene: TRBJ2-5
clone size: NA
V gene: TRBV9
D gene: TRBD1
CDR3 protein: CASSVAARQGQETQYF
CDR3 DNA: TGTGCCAGCAGCGTAGCCGCCCGACAGGGCCAAGAGACCCAGTACTTC

J gene: TRBJ2-1
clone size: NA
V gene: TRBV6-4
D gene: NA
CDR3 protein: CASSDRSRGVGEQFF
CDR3 DNA: TGTGCCAGCAGTGACCGCAGCAGGGGGGTGGGTGAGCAGTTCTTC

J gene: TRBJ2-7
clone size: NA
V gene: TRBV19
D gene: NA
CDR3 protein: CASSPSTEYEQYF
CDR3 DNA: TGTGCCAGTAGTCCGAGTACTGAGTACGAGCAGTACTTC

J gene: TRBJ1-4
clone size: NA
V gene: TRBV27
D gene: TRBD1
CDR3 protein: CASSLIPPTGEEEKLFF
CDR3 DNA: TGTGCCAGCAGTTTAATACCTCCGACAGGGGAAGAGGAAAAACTGTTTTTT

J gene: TRBJ1-2
clone size: few
V gene: TRBV19
D gene: NA
CDR3 protein: CASSMVSYSDLYYTF
CDR3 DNA: TGTGCCAGTAGTATGGTATCCTATAGCGACCTTTACTACACCTTC

J gene: TRBJ1-1
clone size: NA
V gene: TRBV27
D gene: TRBD1
CDR3 protein: CASSLSDSGTDTEAFF
CDR3 DNA: TGTGCCAGCAGTTTATCGGATTCCGGGACAGACACTGAAGCTTTCTTT

J gene: TRBJ1-2
clone size: NA
V gene: TRBV9
D gene: TRBD1
CDR3 protein: CASSPRTGGFYGYTF
CDR3 DNA: TGTGCCAGCAGCCCTCGGACAGGGGGCTTCTATGGCTACACCTTC

J gene: TRBJ2-7
clone size: NA
V gene: TRBV5-1
D gene: NA
CDR3 protein: CASSSGIYEQYF
CDR3 DNA: TGCGCCAGCAGCTCCGGGATTTACGAGCAGTACTTC

J gene: TRBJ2-1
clone size: NA
V gene: TRBV2
D gene: NA
CDR3 protein: CASSETRGAAYNEQFF
CDR3 DNA: TGTGCCAGCAGTGAAACCAGGGGGGCAGCCTACAATGAGCAGTTCTTC

J gene: TRBJ1-1
clone size: NA
V gene: TRBV13
D gene: NA
CDR3 protein: CASIRATANTEAFF
CDR3 DNA: TGTGCCAGCATACGAGCGACGGCGAACACTGAAGCTTTCTTT

J gene: TRBJ2-1
clone size: NA
V gene: TRBV9
D gene: TRBD2
CDR3 protein: CASSVGGGNEQFF
CDR3 DNA: TGTGCCAGCAGCGTCGGGGGGGGCAATGAGCAGTTCTTC

J gene: TRBJ2-7
clone size: NA
V gene: TRBV5-1
D gene: TRBD2
CDR3 protein: CASSSGTSKKYEQYF
CDR3 DNA: TGCGCCAGCAGCTCGGGGACTAGCAAGAAGTACGAGCAGTACTTC

J gene: TRBJ2-1
clone size: NA
V gene: TRBV5-6
D gene: NA
CDR3 protein: CASSLYTGLSYNEQFF
CDR3 DNA: TGTGCCAGCAGCTTGTATACAGGCCTATCCTACAATGAGCAGTTCTTC

J gene: TRBJ2-2
clone size: NA
V gene: TRBV6-5
D gene: NA
CDR3 protein: CASSPGLSGELFF
CDR3 DNA: TGTGCCAGCAGTCCCGGACTGTCCGGGGAGCTGTTTTTT

J gene: TRBJ2-7
clone size: NA
V gene: TRBV5-1
D gene: NA
CDR3 protein: CASSLGMGDNEQYF
CDR3 DNA: TGCGCCAGCAGCTTGGGAATGGGCGATAACGAGCAGTACTTC

J gene: TRBJ2-3
clone size: NA
V gene: TRBV14
D gene: TRBD2
CDR3 protein: CASSQGGLGDTQYF
CDR3 DNA: TGTGCCAGCAGCCAAGGAGGACTAGGGGATACGCAGTATTTT

J gene: TRBJ1-2
clone size: NA
V gene: TRBV5-6
D gene: TRBD1
CDR3 protein: CASSLGGQTLYGYTF
CDR3 DNA: TGTGCCAGCAGCTTGGGGGGACAGACCCTCTATGGCTACACCTTC

J gene: TRBJ2-7
clone size: NA
V gene: TRBV7-3
D gene: TRBD2
CDR3 protein: CASSLTPSGYEQYF
CDR3 DNA: TGTGCCAGCAGCTTAACTCCTAGCGGCTACGAGCAGTACTTC

J gene: TRBJ2-3
clone size: NA
V gene: TRBV9
D gene: TRBD2
CDR3 protein: CASSAHSGGHTDTQYF
CDR3 DNA: TGTGCCAGCAGCGCCCATAGCGGGGGGCACACAGATACGCAGTATTTT

J gene: TRBJ2-1
clone size: NA
V gene: TRBV7-3
D gene: NA
CDR3 protein: CASSKRASSYNEQFF
CDR3 DNA: TGTGCCAGCAGCAAGCGGGCAAGCTCCTACAATGAGCAGTTCTTC

J gene: TRBJ2-1
clone size: NA
V gene: TRBV7-6
D gene: NA
CDR3 protein: CASSLIQANEQFF
CDR3 DNA: TGTGCCAGCAGCTTAATACAGGCCAATGAGCAGTTCTTC

J gene: TRBJ1-4
clone size: NA
V gene: TRBV5-6
D gene: TRBD1
CDR3 protein: CASSMDRVEEKLFF
CDR3 DNA: TGTGCCAGCAGCATGGACAGGGTAGAGGAAAAACTGTTTTTT

J gene: TRBJ2-7
clone size: NA
V gene: TRBV10-2
D gene: TRBD1
CDR3 protein: CASQGTVYYEQYF
CDR3 DNA: TGCGCCAGCCAAGGGACAGTCTACTACGAGCAGTACTTC

J gene: TRBJ2-3
clone size: once
V gene: TRBV7-6
D gene: TRBD1
CDR3 protein: CASSARTGDSTDTQYF
CDR3 DNA: TGTGCCAGCAGCGCCAGAACAGGGGATAGCACAGATACGCAGTATTTT

J gene: TRBJ1-5
clone size: NA
V gene: TRBV5-4
D gene: TRBD1
CDR3 protein: CASSQDGAGQPQPQHF
CDR3 DNA: TGTGCCAGCAGCCAAGATGGGGCGGGACAGCCCCAGCCCCAGCATTTT

J gene: TRBJ2-7
clone size: NA
V gene: TRBV27
D gene: NA
CDR3 protein: CASSNTQDYEQYF
CDR3 DNA: TGTGCCAGCAGTAACACTCAGGACTACGAGCAGTACTTC

J gene: TRBJ2-5
clone size: NA
V gene: TRBV4-2
D gene: NA
CDR3 protein: CASSQERDLQETQYF
CDR3 DNA: TGTGCCAGCAGCCAAGAACGGGACTTACAAGAGACCCAGTACTTC

J gene: TRBJ2-1
clone size: NA
V gene: TRBV19
D gene: TRBD2
CDR3 protein: CASGTSGGDEQFF
CDR3 DNA: TGTGCCAGCGGGACTAGCGGGGGTGATGAGCAGTTCTTC